Below, 32 T cell receptor beta chains from the same sample are listed, as sequenced in a study of blood T cells in healthy people across ages (dated by TCRdb to between 2015 and 2016). Library preparation used 5' RACE. Sequencing used an Illumina HiSeq 2500. A second PCR of about 6 to 11 cycles was run with a J-beta primer mix and a sample-barcoded 5' primer. The raw public data were reprocessed by TCRdb itself: fastp quality trimming at Q25, MiXCR clonotype calling, in-frame beta chains only. For every CDR3 protein sequence, its rows merge into one entry that carries the most common genes and DNA. Across this sample there are some 930,000 distinct CDR3 sequences, with about 27% seen only once. The ten largest clones capture 9.5% to 13% of the sample. These same records also appear under a second study, on T cells of mothers and their children.

Sequenced sample: blood. The source is a woman in her 40s in good health.

This clonotype was picked up a small number of times. The CDR3 DNA sequence: TGTGCCAGCAGTTATAAGGGGGTTCAGCCCCAGCATTTT. Translated, it gives CASSYKGVQPQHF. The chain carries TRBV6-6 and TRBJ1-5; a possible D gene is TRBD1 (6 bases). The V end lost 3 bases, the J end lost 6 bases, and 9 bases lay between the germline ends. Germline values: CDR1 MNHNY, CDR2 SVGAGI (reference sequence). The CDR3 runs 13 residues.

This clonotype was observed a handful of times. The V and J genes are TRBV6-6 and TRBJ1-2; no reliable D call. V was pared by 4 bases and J by 8 bases, with 14 bases between. Germline V lookup: CDR1 MNHNY, CDR2 SVGAGI (reference sequence). This CDR3 is built from 13 residues. CDR3 bases: TGTGCCAGCAGTTCGGGGATGGGTCCGGGCTACACCTTC. Residues: CASSSGMGPGYTF.

V gene TRBV20-1 combines with J gene TRBJ2-1; the match to TRBD1 covers 8 bases. CDR1 is DFQATT, CDR2 SNEGSKA, per germline (reference sequence). Trimming removed 3 bases from V and 3 bases from J; junction bases left unmatched: 4. This CDR3 region has 14 residues. This CDR3 is CSARRQGSYNEQFF. The CDR3, as DNA: TGCAGTGCTAGGCGACAGGGGAGCTACAATGAGCAGTTCTTC.

In its sample, this clonotype was seen many times. The genes are TRBV5-1 and TRBJ1-2; tentatively, D is TRBD1 (5 bases). The CDR3 length is 15 residues. CDR1 SGHRS and CDR2 YFSETQ come from the germline V gene. The V and J ends lost 0 bases and 4 bases respectively, with 13 bases between them. In nucleotides, the CDR3 is TGCGCCAGCAGCTTGGAAGGGGCCGGAGGCTATGGCTACACCTTC. It yields the protein CASSLEGAGGYGYTF.

This clonotype appeared many times. The rearrangement joins TRBV3-1 to TRBJ2-1; 15 bases fit TRBD2. Germline V gene data show CDR1 as LGHDT and CDR2 as YNNKEL (reference sequence). Germline trimming cut 0 bases from V and 0 bases from J; bases unmatched to any gene: 0. The CDR3 covers 18 residues. The CDR3 loop reads CASSQEGLAGGSYNEQFF. Here the CDR3 DNA reads TGTGCCAGCAGCCAAGAGGGACTAGCGGGGGGCTCCTACAATGAGCAGTTCTTC.

This clonotype was observed many times. An end of the junction does not agree with germline; a read error may underlie this. This chain connects TRBV7-2 to TRBJ2-5, with 12 nucleotides matching TRBD2. The germline V gene encodes CDR1 SGHTA and CDR2 FQGNSA. The CDR3 extends over 14 amino acids. The CDR3, as DNA: TGCGCCAGCAGCCTAGGACTAGCGGGGGAGACCCAGTACTTC. This sequence encodes CASSLGLAGETQYF.

The chain uses TRBV6-1 and TRBJ1-1; D gene ambiguous. The V gene's germline CDR1 is MNHNS and CDR2 SASEGT. The germline V and J ends were trimmed by 2 bases and 4 bases, with 17 bases remaining between them. The CDR3 spans 16 residues. The CDR3 reads CASSEQGRVIGTEAFF. CDR3 DNA sequence: TGTGCCAGCAGTGAACAAGGCCGGGTGATTGGCACTGAAGCTTTCTTT.

J is TRBJ2-5 and V is TRBV20-1; 12 nucleotides align to TRBD2. With 6 bases clipped from V and 10 bases from J, the junction kept 12 bases outside the gene matches. There are 14 residues in the CDR3. Germline CDR1 is DFQATT and CDR2 is SNEGSKA (reference sequence). The CDR3 nucleotides read TGCAGTGCCCCCGGGATACTAGCGGGGGGACTCCAGTACTTC. This sequence encodes CSAPGILAGGLQYF.

The chain uses TRBV24-1 and TRBJ2-3, with 15 bases aligning to TRBD2. The CDR3 has 14 residues. Trimming cost V 10 bases and J 7 bases; bases outside gene matches: 5. CDR1 and CDR2 from the germline V gene are KGHDR and SFDVKD. In nucleotides, the CDR3 is TGTGCCACAGGGACTAGCGGGGGGTTAAATACGCAGTATTTT. It is translated as CATGTSGGLNTQYF.

V usage is TRBV7-2 and J usage is TRBJ2-5; D may be TRBD2 (6 bases). V gave up 1 base and J gave up 0 bases, with 12 bases separating them. Germline-derived CDR1 and CDR2 are SGHTA and FQGNSA. The CDR3 covers 16 residues. Here the CDR3 DNA reads TGTGCCAGCAGCTTAGGAGTAGCGGTGTACCAAGAGACCCAGTACTTC. Translating gives CASSLGVAVYQETQYF. Supplemented by reference TRBV7-2 and TRBJ2-5, the full variable domain reads GAGVSQSPSNKVTEKGKDVELRCDPISGHTALYWYRQSLGQGLEFLIYFQGNSAPDKSGLPSDRFSAERTGGSVSTLTIQRTQQEDSAVYLCASSLGVAVYQETQYFGPGTRLLVL.

There are many counts of this clonotype. The chain carries TRBV5-1 and TRBJ2-7; possible D gene TRBD1, 6 bases. The CDR3 has 13 amino acids. V lost 7 bases and J lost 2, with 13 bases in between. CDR1 and CDR2 from the germline V gene are SGHRS and YFSETQ. CDR3 DNA sequence: TGCGCCAGCCGTAGGACAGCGGCCTACGAGCAGTACTTC. Its translation: CASRRTAAYEQYF.

As concerns this clonotype: This could be a read error, since a much larger clone is one nucleotide away. The chain is built from TRBV20-1 and TRBJ2-4; D is perhaps TRBD1 (6 bases). This CDR3 has 17 amino acids. Germline V gives CDR1 DFQATT, CDR2 SNEGSKA (reference sequence). V lost 3 bases to trimming and J lost 13 bases, with 31 bases between them. The DNA for the CDR3 is TGCAGTGCTAGCTTTTCCCGCACCGAGACAGGTTACAATGAGCAGTACTTC. Residues: CSASFSRTETGYNEQYF.

This clonotype was observed once. A read error may explain this, as a much larger clone is one base away. The chain is built from TRBV28 and TRBJ1-2; TRBD1 is a possible D gene (6 bases). Germline loops: CDR1 MDHEN, CDR2 SYDVKM. The CDR3 contains 12 residues. CDR3 sequence reads: CASWRGLNGHTF. CDR3 sequence (DNA): TGTGCCAGCTGGCGGGGGCTAAATGGCCACACCTTC.

The chain employs TRBV28 and TRBJ1-6, with 10 bases lining up with TRBD1. The CDR3 runs 16 residues. The ends lost 5 bases at V and 10 bases at J; junction bases unmatched: 11. Germline V gives CDR1 MDHEN, CDR2 SYDVKM. The chain's CDR3 is CASSITGTGESSPLHF. CDR3 coding DNA: TGTGCCAGCAGTATTACAGGGACAGGGGAGTCGTCACCCCTCCACTTT.

V usage is TRBV5-1 and J usage is TRBJ2-6; 8 bases line up with TRBD1. The CDR3 covers 19 residues. Germline V CDR1 and CDR2: SGHRS, YFSETQ. The V gene end was trimmed by 3 bases and the J gene end by 0 bases; junction bases not matched to a gene: 11. DNA for the CDR3: TGCGCCAGCAGCTCTCCACCGGGACAGGCGCGCTCTGGGGCCAACGTCCTGACTTTC. Translated, it gives CASSSPPGQARSGANVLTF.

This clonotype came up many times. The V and J genes are TRBV29-1 and TRBJ2-7; perhaps TRBD1 as D (6 bases). With 4 bases removed from V and 6 bases from J, the gap between germline ends came to 19 bases. The CDR3 consists of 14 residues. Germline V gene sequence: CDR1 SQVTM, CDR2 ANQGSEA. The CDR3 coding sequence is TGCAGCGTTGTTGGGGGCGCGGACCCCCTCGAGCAGTACTTC. This encodes CSVVGGADPLEQYF.

The chain carries TRBV28 and TRBJ2-6, with D perhaps matching TRBD1 (8 bases). The CDR3 is made up of 15 amino acids. V lost 11 bases, J lost 0 bases, and 14 bases lay in between. Germline V CDR1 and CDR2: MDHEN, SYDVKM. The CDR3 region is CAHRGGSSGANVLTF. The DNA for the CDR3 is TGTGCCCACAGGGGGGGAAGCTCTGGGGCCAACGTCCTGACTTTC.

This clonotype was observed a handful of times. The V gene is TRBV5-1, the J gene TRBJ1-1; D remains ambiguous. Germline values: CDR1 SGHRS, CDR2 YFSETQ. Trimming took 4 bases from V and 4 from J, leaving 14 bases between them. This CDR3 comprises 14 residues. CDR3 sequence reads: CASSQGPRGTEAFF. The CDR3 DNA reads TGCGCCAGCAGCCAAGGCCCCCGAGGCACTGAAGCTTTCTTT.

On this clonotype: One end of the junction does not line up with germline, which may come from a read error. This chain joins TRBV14 and TRBJ2-5; no clear D. This CDR3 comprises 14 residues. Germline V gene lookup returns CDR1 SGHDN and CDR2 FVKESK. The CDR3 DNA follows: TGTACCAGCAGCCAAGCTAGGGTAAAAGAGACCCAGTACTTC. Translated: CTSSQARVKETQYF.

The chain is built from TRBV28 and TRBJ2-7; 7 positions match TRBD2. Germline CDR1 and CDR2: MDHEN and SYDVKM. The CDR3 is 13 amino acids. V gave up 5 bases and J gave up 0 bases; unmatched junction bases: 1. CDR3 coding DNA: TGTGCCAGCAGTGAGCGGGGCTCCTACGAGCAGTACTTC. Protein: CASSERGSYEQYF.

This clonotype turned up a few times. In DNA, the CDR3 is TGTGCCAGCGGACCCGGGACGGGCTATGGCTACACCTTC. Amino acids: CASGPGTGYGYTF. The rearrangement uses TRBV28 and TRBJ1-2, with a possible D match to TRBD1 (5 bases). V gave up 8 bases and J gave up 4 bases, with 14 bases separating them. The CDR3 totals 13 residues. Per the germline V gene, CDR1 is MDHEN and CDR2 is SYDVKM.

This clonotype has a handful of counts. The chain couples TRBV4-3 to TRBJ1-2; a possible D gene is TRBD1 (6 bases). The V gene's germline CDR1 is LGHNA and CDR2 YSLEER. The CDR3 contains 13 residues. V lost 0 bases, J lost 7 bases, and 9 bases lay in between. The CDR3 bases are TGCGCCAGCAGCCAAGAAAACAGGGCTGGCTACACCTTC. It is translated as CASSQENRAGYTF.

In regard to this clonotype: Sequence at one end of the junction differs from germline and may be a read error. The rearrangement uses TRBV10-3 and TRBJ1-2; the D is unclear. This CDR3 has 15 amino acids. Germline lookup yields CDR1 ENHRY and CDR2 SYGVKD. CDR3 sequence (DNA): TGCGCCATCAGTGAGTCAGAAAGCGTCCCCTATGGCTACACCTTC. It codes for CAISESESVPYGYTF.

V is TRBV2 and J is TRBJ2-7, with 7 bases that match TRBD1. J gave up 0 bases and V 8 bases, and 10 bases lay outside the gene matches. The CDR3 sequence is 15 residues long. The V gene's germline CDR1 is SNHLY and CDR2 FYNNEI. CDR3: CASRLGDSSSYEQYF. Here the CDR3 DNA reads TGTGCCAGCCGCCTGGGGGACAGCAGCTCCTACGAGCAGTACTTC.

This chain joins TRBV28 and TRBJ2-5, with TRBD2 identical over 10 bases. The CDR3 has 15 amino acids. Germline V gene sequence: CDR1 MDHEN, CDR2 SYDVKM. V shed 5 bases, J shed 2 bases, and the junction held 5 bases outside the gene matches. DNA of the CDR3: TGTGCCAGCAGTCAAATACTAGCGGGGCAAGAGACCCAGTACTTC. Translated: CASSQILAGQETQYF. Looking up the rest from reference TRBV28 and TRBJ2-5 gives the full variable domain: DVKVTQSSRYLVKRTGEKVFLECVQDMDHENMFWYRQDPGLGLRLIYFSYDVKMKEKGDIPEGYSVSREKKERFSLILESASTNQTSMYLCASSQILAGQETQYFGPGTRLLVL.

This clonotype has only a few counts. The chain recombines TRBV5-1 with TRBJ1-5; D is undetermined. The CDR3 sequence is 21 residues long. Germline V lookup: CDR1 SGHRS, CDR2 YFSETQ. V lost 6 bases, J lost 4 bases, and 35 bases lay in between. In nucleotides, the CDR3 is TGCGCCAGCAAAACTCAGCTTTTCCTCGAATTGACTTTAGCCCCTAATCAGCCCCAGCATTTT. Translation gives CASKTQLFLELTLAPNQPQHF. Full variable domain (rest looked up from reference TRBV5-1 and TRBJ1-5): KAGVTQTPRYLIKTRGQQVTLSCSPISGHRSVSWYQQTPGQGLQFLFEYFSETQRNKGNFPGRFSGRQFSNSRSEMNVSTLELGDSALYLCASKTQLFLELTLAPNQPQHFGDGTRLSIL.

A few counts support this clonotype. This sequence joins TRBV20-1 and TRBJ1-1; tentative D call: TRBD1 (6 bases). Germline-derived CDR1 and CDR2 are DFQATT and SNEGSKA (reference sequence). V lost 6 bases and J 5 bases, leaving 10 bases between the germline ends. This CDR3 spans 11 amino acids. The CDR3 loop reads CSARGWTEAFF. CDR3 nucleotide sequence: TGCAGTGCCAGGGGATGGACTGAAGCTTTCTTT.

This clonotype was seen ten or more times. CDR3: CSVTPDQTQYF. The CDR3 region has the DNA TGCAGCGTAACCCCCGATCAAACGCAGTATTTT. The chain couples TRBV29-1 to TRBJ2-3; D is unresolved. Germline V gene sequence: CDR1 SQVTM, CDR2 ANQGSEA. The CDR3 extends over 11 amino acids. V was clipped by 6 bases and J by 9 bases, with 13 bases between them.

There are a few counts of this clonotype. This sequence joins TRBV6-2 or TRBV6-3 and TRBJ2-3; a weak D match, TRBD2 (6 bases). Trimming took 11 bases from V and 4 from J, leaving 19 bases between them. The CDR3 has 14 amino acids. Germline-derived CDR1 and CDR2 are MNHEY and SVGEGT. In DNA form, the CDR3 reads TGTGCCGCGGGTGGATACGGGGAGGCAGATACGCAGTATTTT. Translated, it gives CAAGGYGEADTQYF.

This clonotype was counted ten times or more. The junction departs from germline at one end; a sequencing error may be responsible. V and J are TRBV4-1 and TRBJ1-2, with 7 positions matching TRBD1. There are 14 residues in the CDR3. Germline lookup yields CDR1 MGHRA and CDR2 YSYEKL. CDR3: CASSQTGTNYGYTF. The CDR3 nucleotides are TGTGCCAGCAGCCAGACAGGGACTAACTATGGCTACACCTTC.

Only one count was recorded for this clonotype. The chain carries TRBV11-2 and TRBJ2-5, with D perhaps TRBD1 or TRBD2 (5 bases each). Judging by the DNA end, TRBJ2-7 fits better; the J call may be wrong. The CDR3 runs 13 residues. The germline V gene encodes CDR1 SGHAT and CDR2 FQNNGV. The CDR3 sequence is CASSGDGSNEQYF. CDR3 bases: TGTGCCAGCAGCGGGGACGGTTCGAACGAGCAGTACTTC.

The rearrangement joins TRBV11-2 to TRBJ2-4; 7 bases are a match to TRBD1. Germline assignment: CDR1 SGHAT and CDR2 FQNNGV. V was pared by 5 bases and J by 3 bases, with 10 bases of the junction left unmatched. The CDR3 length is 16 residues. The DNA for the CDR3 is TGTGCCAGCAGCCCCATCAAACAGGGGAGCAAAAACATTCAGTACTTC. Translation: CASSPIKQGSKNIQYF. Variable domain in full (rest from reference TRBV11-2 and TRBJ2-4): EAGVAQSPRYKIIEKRQSVAFWCNPISGHATLYWYQQILGQGPKLLIQFQNNGVVDDSQLPKDRFSAERLKGVDSTLKIQPAKLEDSAVYLCASSPIKQGSKNIQYFGAGTRLSVL.